This TCR beta chain was sequenced during a study of human T cells and chemical hapten exposure. The time point is: patch test 1, 2 weeks after DPC sensitization. The treatment: therapeutic diphenylcyclopropenone sensitization with weekly scalp DPC. CDR3 length: 15 residues. Germline loops: CDR1 SGHKS, CDR2 YYEKEE (reference sequence). V shed 4 bases and J shed 4 bases, with 16 bases lying between them. The sample holds many counts of this clonotype. From the RACE reads, TCRdb called clonotypes with MiXCR, one entry per CDR3 protein. The sample carries around 110,000 distinct CDR3 sequences, around 10% recorded once.

This receptor was obtained from a woman between 45 and 65 years old with alopecia areata. Some clones in this sample may be carry-over from other donors' samples. The rearrangement links TRBV5-5 to TRBJ2-3; D is undetermined. The source material was whole blood, sampled in connection with sensitization to the hapten diphenylcyclopropenone (DPC). CDR3 region: CASSPNTRDADTQYF. DNA of the CDR3: TGTGCCAGCAGCCCCAACACAAGGGATGCAGATACGCAGTATTTT.